Following are 5 T cell receptor beta chains from one sample sequenced in a study of T cell changes during pregnancy in multiple sclerosis. The assay was immunoSEQ multiplex PCR, and TCRdb's table has in-frame clones only and misses some. The sample shows 70,000 or so clones, roughly 91% of them seen only once. The material sequenced was CD4+ T cells from peripheral blood mononuclear cells, taken after pregnancy. The receptors were gathered from a female donor with multiple sclerosis, enrolled in a pregnancy study.

The V gene is TRBV5-1, the J gene TRBJ1-1; 7 nucleotides match TRBD1. J gave up 10 bases and V 7 bases, and 7 bases lay outside the gene matches. The CDR3 is made up of 11 amino acids. Germline lookup yields CDR1 SGHRS and CDR2 YFSETQ. The CDR3 here is CASGDRSGAFF. CDR3 nucleotides: TGCGCCAGCGGGGACAGATCGGGAGCTTTCTTT.

This clone was picked up one time. V gene TRBV6-1 combines with J gene TRBJ2-2; weak D call: TRBD2 (5 bases). The CDR3 is 14 residues long. Germline V gene sequence: CDR1 MNHNS, CDR2 SASEGT. V lost 4 bases and J 5 bases, leaving 11 bases between the germline ends. CDR3 DNA: TGTGCCAGCAGTGTTGAGGGTGGGACCGGGGAGCTGTTTTTT. Protein sequence: CASSVEGGTGELFF.

The chain carries TRBV30 and TRBJ2-3; D gene ambiguous. Germline CDR1 reads GTSNPN; CDR2 reads SVGIG (reference sequence). This CDR3 contains 11 residues. Trimming took off 7 bases at V and 5 bases at J, with 10 bases between the two ends. The CDR3: CAFGWQDTQYF. DNA for the CDR3: TGTGCCTTCGGGTGGCAAGATACGCAGTATTTT.

The gene calls are TRBV11-1 and TRBJ2-2; TRBD1 matches 9 bases. V shed 5 bases, J shed 6 bases, and the junction held 4 bases outside the gene matches. The CDR3 sequence is 14 residues long. The germline V gene has CDR1 SGHAT and CDR2 FQDESV (reference sequence). CDR3: CASSLTGGAGELFF. Here the CDR3 DNA reads TGTGCCAGCAGCCTGACAGGGGGAGCCGGGGAGCTGTTTTTT.

This chain links TRBV5-4 with TRBJ1-1; tentative D call: TRBD1 (5 bases). Germline-derived CDR1 and CDR2 are SGHNT and YYREEE (reference sequence). The CDR3 runs 14 residues. The germline V and J ends were trimmed by 0 bases and 7 bases, with 13 bases remaining between them. The CDR3 region is CASSLGQQDYEAFF. CDR3 DNA sequence: TGTGCCAGCAGCTTGGGACAGCAGGATTATGAAGCTTTCTTT.